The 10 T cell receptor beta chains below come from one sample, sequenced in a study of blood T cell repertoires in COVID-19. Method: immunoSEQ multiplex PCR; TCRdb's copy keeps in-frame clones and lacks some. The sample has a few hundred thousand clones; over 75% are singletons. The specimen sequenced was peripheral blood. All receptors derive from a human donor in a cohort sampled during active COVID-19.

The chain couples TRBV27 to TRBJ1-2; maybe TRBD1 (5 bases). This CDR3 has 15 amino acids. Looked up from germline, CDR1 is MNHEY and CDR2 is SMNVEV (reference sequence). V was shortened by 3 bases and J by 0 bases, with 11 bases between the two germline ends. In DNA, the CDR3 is TGTGCCAGCAGTTTTGCAGGGCTAGCTAACTATGGCTACACCTTC. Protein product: CASSFAGLANYGYTF.

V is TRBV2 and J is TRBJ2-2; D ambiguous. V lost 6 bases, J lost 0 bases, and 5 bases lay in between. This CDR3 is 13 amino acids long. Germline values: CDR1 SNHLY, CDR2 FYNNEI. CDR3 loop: CASRNTNTGELFF. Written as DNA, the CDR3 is TGTGCCAGCAGGAACACGAACACCGGGGAGCTGTTTTTT.

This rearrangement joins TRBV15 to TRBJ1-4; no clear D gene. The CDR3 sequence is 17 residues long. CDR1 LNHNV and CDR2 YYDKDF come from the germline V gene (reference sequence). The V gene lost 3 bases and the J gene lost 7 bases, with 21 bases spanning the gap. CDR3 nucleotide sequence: TGTGCCACCAGCAGTTCGGGTCCGGCGTCCCTAGGTGAAAAACTGTTTTTT. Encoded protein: CATSSSGPASLGEKLFF.

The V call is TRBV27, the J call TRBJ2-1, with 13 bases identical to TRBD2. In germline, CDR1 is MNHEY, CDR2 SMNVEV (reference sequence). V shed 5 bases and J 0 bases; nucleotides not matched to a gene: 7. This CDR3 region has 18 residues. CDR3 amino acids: CASSPPTSGRSSYNEQFF. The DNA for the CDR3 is TGTGCCAGCAGTCCCCCGACTAGCGGGAGGAGCTCCTACAATGAGCAGTTCTTC.

CDR3: CASSLSLIKGTEAFF. The CDR3 region has the DNA TGTGCCAGCAGCTTATCCTTGATAAAGGGGACTGAAGCTTTCTTT. The chain has TRBV7-9 and TRBJ1-1, with TRBD1 as a possible D gene (5 bases). Germline lookup yields CDR1 SEHNR and CDR2 FQNEAQ (reference sequence). The CDR3 has 15 residues. The V and J ends lost 2 bases and 5 bases respectively, with 15 bases between them.

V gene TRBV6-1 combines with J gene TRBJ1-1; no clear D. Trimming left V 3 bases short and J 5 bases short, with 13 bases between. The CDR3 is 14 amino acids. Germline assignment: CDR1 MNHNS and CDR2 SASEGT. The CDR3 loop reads CASSDGGWRTEAFF. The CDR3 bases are TGTGCCAGCAGTGATGGAGGGTGGAGGACTGAAGCTTTCTTT.

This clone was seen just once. This CDR3 reads CASSPTGASWPQHF. The CDR3 coding sequence is TGTGCCAGCAGTCCGACAGGGGCATCATGGCCCCAGCATTTT. The chain joins TRBV28 to TRBJ1-5; TRBD1 matches 8 bases. Trimming took 5 bases from V and 9 from J; bases not matched to a gene: 9. From germline, CDR1 is MDHEN and CDR2 SYDVKM. The CDR3 loop spans 14 amino acids.

In DNA, the CDR3 is TGTGCCAGCAGCCTCCTGGGACAGGCTAACTATGGCTACACCTTC. This gives the protein CASSLLGQANYGYTF. The chain has TRBV21-1 and TRBJ1-2; TRBD1 was called by the table and not checked on the DNA. TRBV21-1 is noted as a pseudogene. This CDR3 is 15 amino acids long.

CDR3 loop: CASSDQRLAGVAYNEQFF. The CDR3 DNA reads TGCGCCAGCAGTGATCAGAGACTAGCGGGAGTCGCCTACAATGAGCAGTTCTTC. V gene TRBV10-1 combines with J gene TRBJ2-1, with TRBD2 identical over 12 bases. The CDR3 covers 18 residues. Germline V gene lookup returns CDR1 WNHNN and CDR2 SYGVQD (reference sequence). With V trimmed by 3 bases and J by 2 bases, 8 bases remained unmatched.

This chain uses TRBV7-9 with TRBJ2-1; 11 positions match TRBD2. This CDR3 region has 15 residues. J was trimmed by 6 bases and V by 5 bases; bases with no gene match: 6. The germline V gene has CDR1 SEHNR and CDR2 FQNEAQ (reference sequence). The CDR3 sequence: CASSDSGREPNEQFF. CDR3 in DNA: TGTGCCAGCAGCGATAGCGGGAGGGAACCCAATGAGCAGTTCTTC.